The rows below give T cell receptor beta chains drawn from one sample of a study of cytomegalovirus exposure and HLA in healthy donors. Sequenced by immunoSEQ multiplex PCR; TCRdb stores in-frame clones only, minus some. This table has 100,000 to 150,000 clones, 77% appearing once. Sequencing was done on a sample of PBMCs. The receptors were sampled from a woman aged 40 to 55 in good health and CMV-seropositive. Both conserved end residues are part of each CDR3. Fields, in order: clone size, V gene, D gene, J gene, CDR3 DNA, CDR3 protein. D genes are given only for firm matches. Clone sizes are given selectively: once, few, many, or a class where the clone is expanded.

-	TRBV7-9	TRBD1	TRBJ2-7	TGTGCCAGCAGCCCTGCACCGGGACAGACCATCTACGTCGAGCAGTACTTC	CASSPAPGQTIYVEQYF
few	TRBV6-5	-	TRBJ1-2	TGTGCCAGCAGTATAATACAGGGACGTGATGGCTACACCTTC	CASSIIQGRDGYTF
-	TRBV30	TRBD1	TRBJ1-3	TGTGCCTGGAGTGGAGGGGGCACTGGAAACACCATATATTTT	CAWSGGGTGNTIYF
-	TRBV9	-	TRBJ2-5	TGTGCCAGCAGCGTACCGGGGGAGACCCAGTACTTC	CASSVPGETQYF
once	TRBV28	TRBD1	TRBJ2-7	TGTGCCAGCATCACCGTGTCAGGGACAGGGAAATACGAGCAGTACTTC	CASITVSGTGKYEQYF
-	TRBV28	-	TRBJ2-7	TGTGCCAGCAGCCTCATGTCGGCAGCGGGCCCTTACGAGCAGTACTTC	CASSLMSAAGPYEQYF
few	TRBV28	TRBD1	TRBJ2-7	TGTGCCAGCAGTGATCTAGGACAGGGGGCGAAGAACGAGCAGTACTTC	CASSDLGQGAKNEQYF
-	TRBV6-1	-	TRBJ2-7	TGTGCCAGCAGTGAATTTGACTTTAGAGTTTACGAGCAGTACTTC	CASSEFDFRVYEQYF
-	TRBV28	-	TRBJ1-2	TGTGCCAGCAGTTTTGGCGGGGTAACAGACTATGGCTACACCTTC	CASSFGGVTDYGYTF
few	TRBV6-6	-	TRBJ2-7	TGTGCCAGCAGTTATGGGGAGATCTCCTACGAGCAGTACTTC	CASSYGEISYEQYF
-	TRBV6-1	-	TRBJ2-3	TGTGCCAGCAAAGCCGATACGCAGTATTTT	CASKADTQYF
-	TRBV5-1	-	TRBJ1-4	TGCGCCAGCAGCTCGGGGGGAGTGAATGAAAAACTGTTTTTT	CASSSGGVNEKLFF
many	TRBV7-9	-	TRBJ2-7	TGTGCCAGCAGCCCGAGGGGGGGAGGGAACGACGAGCAGTACTTC	CASSPRGGGNDEQYF
-	TRBV18	TRBD2	TRBJ2-5	TGTGCCAGCTCAGTTGCCGGGACTAGAGGGGGAGAGACCCAGTACTTC	CASSVAGTRGGETQYF
-	TRBV6-1	-	TRBJ1-2	TGTGCCAGCAGGACAGACTATGGCTACACCTTC	CASRTDYGYTF
-	TRBV28	TRBD2	TRBJ2-1	TGTGCCAGCAGTTTGTACCAGCTAGCGGGAGGTGAGCAGTTCTTC	CASSLYQLAGGEQFF
many	TRBV28	-	TRBJ1-1	TGTGCCAGCAGTTTAGGACAGACAAAAGCTTTCTTT	CASSLGQTKAFF
many	TRBV5-6	-	TRBJ2-5	TGTGCCAGCAGCGTGATACAGGGTGAGACCCAGTACTTC	CASSVIQGETQYF
-	TRBV4-1	TRBD2	TRBJ2-3	TGCGCCAGCAGCCTCCGAAGGAGCGGGAGGACCACAGATACGCAGTATTTT	CASSLRRSGRTTDTQYF
-	TRBV4-1	TRBD2	TRBJ2-1	TGCGCCAGCAGCCAAGAAAAAAGGCTGACTAGCGCCAATGAGCAGTTCTTC	CASSQEKRLTSANEQFF
-	TRBV10-3	TRBD2	TRBJ2-3	TGTGCCATCAGTGCTACTAGCGGGAGGTGGACAGATACGCAGTATTTT	CAISATSGRWTDTQYF
few	TRBV7-9	-	TRBJ2-3	TGTGCCAGCAGCCCCCATTGGTCGCTGGAGGCAGATACGCAGTATTTT	CASSPHWSLEADTQYF
-	TRBV4-1	-	TRBJ2-7	TGCGCCAGCAGCCGGGCCGCTCGGGACTCTCACTACGAGCAGTACTTC	CASSRAARDSHYEQYF
-	TRBV28	-	TRBJ2-7	TGTGCCAGCAGTTTATCCGTTGTGCAGTACTTC	CASSLSVVQYF
-	TRBV5-4	-	TRBJ1-4	TGTGCCAGCAGCTTACAGGGAAGTGGGGAAAAACTGTTTTTT	CASSLQGSGEKLFF
-	TRBV18	-	TRBJ2-7	TGTGCCAGCTCACCCCAGAACACAGGGTCGGGCGAGCAGTACTTC	CASSPQNTGSGEQYF
once	TRBV14	TRBD1	TRBJ2-7	TGTGCCAGCAGCCTACTCGGACAGGGTAATTCCTACGAGCAGTACTTC	CASSLLGQGNSYEQYF
few	TRBV11-2	TRBD2	TRBJ2-2	TGTGCCAGCAGCTTTTGGGCTAGCGGGGATGCCACCGGGGAGCTGTTTTTT	CASSFWASGDATGELFF
-	TRBV30	TRBD2	TRBJ2-7	TGTGCCTGGAGGGTAGCGGGTAGCTCCTACGAGCAGTACTTC	CAWRVAGSSYEQYF
-	TRBV15	-	TRBJ2-2	TGTGCCACCAGCAGAGACAGCGCGAACACCGGGGAGCTGTTTTTT	CATSRDSANTGELFF
-	TRBV30	-	TRBJ1-1	TGTGCCTGGAGTGTTTGGGGGGGAGGCGCTGAAGCTTTCTTT	CAWSVWGGGAEAFF
-	TRBV6-1	TRBD1	TRBJ1-5	TGTGCCAGCAGTGAGGCAGGGGGCAGCAATCAGCCCCAGCATTTT	CASSEAGGSNQPQHF
-	TRBV5-1	TRBD1	TRBJ1-1	TGCGCCAGCAGCTTGGAGGCAGGGGGATACACTGAAGCTTTCTTT	CASSLEAGGYTEAFF
-	TRBV5-1	TRBD2	TRBJ2-5	TGCGCCAGCAGCTTGGCTCCTAGCGGAATAAACCAAGAGACCCAGTACTTC	CASSLAPSGINQETQYF
-	TRBV5-1	-	TRBJ2-7	TGCGCCAGCCAAAGACAGGACTTCTCCTACGAGCAGTACTTC	CASQRQDFSYEQYF
-	TRBV19	-	TRBJ2-5	TGTGCCAGTAGTAAAAGGGGAAGGGAGACCCAGTACTTC	CASSKRGRETQYF
-	TRBV28	TRBD1	TRBJ2-1	TGTGCCAGCAGTCATAGGGACAGTTACAATGAGCAGTTCTTC	CASSHRDSYNEQFF
-	TRBV5-1	TRBD1	TRBJ1-3	TGCGCCAGCAGCTTGGAAACAGGGGAGGCACTCTCTGGAAACACCATATATTTT	CASSLETGEALSGNTIYF
-	TRBV2	-	TRBJ1-1	TGTGCCAGCAGTGAAGACGAGGGGGTGAACACTGAAGCTTTCTTT	CASSEDEGVNTEAFF
-	TRBV6-5	-	TRBJ1-1	TGTGCCAGCAGTTCGCCCACCGACGGTGGTAGCGGCGCTTTCTTT	CASSSPTDGGSGAFF
-	TRBV30	-	TRBJ1-2	TGTGCCTGGAGTGCAGGAGGGAATAACTATGGCTACACCTTC	CAWSAGGNNYGYTF
-	TRBV2	-	TRBJ2-3	TGTGCCAGCAGCCGGATGCTAGGTAGCACAGATACGCAGTATTTT	CASSRMLGSTDTQYF
-	TRBV27	TRBD2	TRBJ2-7	TGTGCCAGCAGTTTACAACTAGCGGCCTCCTACGAGCAGTACTTC	CASSLQLAASYEQYF
few	TRBV15	-	TRBJ1-1	TGTGCCACCAGCAGAGAAAAGGAGCCCCTCGAGGGTGAAGCTTTCTTT	CATSREKEPLEGEAFF